This TCR beta chain was observed in a study of vaccination and CD4 T cells after COVID-19 (dated 2022 in TCRdb). For the study in its entirety: Every convalescent patient had a positive nasal swab PCR test for SARS-CoV-2, with mild disease in under ten patients and severe disease in one. The convalescent cohort included six males and four females, with two Hispanic individuals, seven Caucasians, two Asians and one multiracial person. Participants got two doses of the Pfizer-BioNTech BNT162b2 vaccine (n=8) or two doses of the Moderna mRNA-1273 vaccine (n=2). Post-COVID blood samples from convalescent patients were collected a median of about 110 days after diagnosis, with a range of about 35 to 161 days. Post-vaccine blood samples were obtained a median of around 67 days after the second vaccine dose, with a range of roughly 14 to 241 days. Culture stimuli were overlapping spike peptide pools from SARS-CoV-2 and from the common cold coronaviruses HCoV-NL63, HCoV-OC43 and HCoV-229E. Control cultures used a CEFX viral epitope pool as positive control, an HIV-1 Nef peptide pool as negative control, or no peptide. The spike-specific CD4+ TCR repertoire was compared before and after mRNA vaccination in approximately ten COVID-19 convalescent patients and a handful of infection-naive healthy vaccine recipients. Study-level results and caveats: Although the median number of SARS-CoV-2-reactive clonotypes went up from fewer than 25 after infection to about 38 after vaccination, the increase was not significant. In convalescent patients, a median around 84% of post-vaccine SARS-CoV-2-reactive clones were detected only after vaccination, and vaccine-specific priming was suggested by this finding. Relatively few convalescent patients were included in the study, and early timepoints after natural infection were not analyzed. Nearly all vaccine-specific clones in convalescent patients (304 of 307) were mono-reactive for SARS-CoV-2 spike rather than cross-reactive with common cold coronaviruses.

Library preparation was by PCR. TCR sequencing of DNA from cultured CD4+ T cells used the Oncomine TCR Beta short-read assay at the Johns Hopkins FTIC core. Genomic DNA was extracted from the cultured CD4+ T cells with the QIAamp micro DNA kit. Oncomine TCR Beta libraries from cultured CD4+ T cells were pooled with unique dual indexes and sequenced on an Illumina iSeq 100. Regarding the original processing steps: Non-productive sequences were removed, and CDR3s that did not start with C, did not end with F or W, or were shorter than 7 amino acids were discarded. Antigen-specific clonotypes were identified using the MANAFEST web application through comparison of peptide-stimulated wells with reference and other culture wells. To be called positive, a clone needed an FDR below 0.05, an odds ratio above 5, and a productive frequency above 0.1% in at least two of three replicate wells. Cross-reactive clonotypes were defined as significantly expanded in both SARS-CoV-2 spike wells and at least one common cold coronavirus spike condition. Levenshtein distances (stringdist) and unrooted phylogenetic trees (ape) in R version 3.6.1 were used to assess CDR3 homology. TCRdb took the public reads, trimmed them with fastp at Q25, ran MiXCR for clone calling and kept in-frame beta chains. Merged by CDR3 protein, the rows form single entries marked with the most common genes and DNA. The authors' filters were not applied to this entry. Recorded for this sample are some 14,000 distinct CDR3 sequences; about 50% of them occurred a single time. The ten largest clones take up 7.5% to 9.5% of the sample.

The CDR1 and CDR2 encoded by the germline V gene are MDHEN and SYDVKM. The CDR3 has 15 amino acids, counting the end cysteine and phenylalanine. Solely the CDR3 DNA is kept, with 45 bases framed from the first base. After removal of 1 base from V and 3 bases from J, the junction retains 5 bases not matched to a gene. Taking its sample share into account, this clonotype is medium-sized (0.01 to 0.1%). What this receptor recognizes is not known. One base away there is no much larger clone; base qualities are not given. The treatment or condition label, read with the paper, signifies: roughly ten-day PBMC culture with coronavirus spike peptide pools or control peptides (ViraFEST assay). The ViraFEST assay, used in the study, expanded antigen-specific T cells with peptide pools and then identified the expanded clonotypes through TCR sequencing. Positive SARS-CoV-2 PCR tests in the convalescent patients dated from March to December 2020, before Alpha, Beta and Delta variants emerged in the United States. Each well held 2.2 million or so PBMCs cultured with around 10 ug/ml peptide pools in IMDM containing roughly 5% human AB serum and 8 to 10 IU/ml IL-2. Half of the culture medium was replaced with fresh IL-2-containing medium on days 3 and 7. Once the cells had been in culture for ten to eleven days, the EasySep CD4+ T cell isolation kit was used to isolate CD4+ T cells by negative selection. Ficoll-Paque Plus gradient centrifugation was used to isolate PBMCs from whole blood, and the isolated PBMCs were then either used fresh or cryopreserved at -140C. Culture conditions were generally each tested in triplicate wells.

Material: CD4+ T cells from blood, cultured in vitro, obtained before SARS-CoV-2 vaccination. The receptor was isolated from a human donor who had recovered from COVID-19. The V gene is TRBV28 and the J gene is TRBJ2-7, and TRBD2 matches 8 of the central bases. CDR3 reads: CASSLSGGGIYEQYF. DNA sequence: TGTGCCAGCAGTTTATCGGGCGGGGGGATCTACGAGCAGTACTTC.